One TCR beta chain is described in this entry. Antigen specificity is unknown. The sample is drawn from a study of T cell responses to AZD1222 COVID-19 vaccine. The ends were cut back, 4 bases at V and 5 bases at J, with 16 bases in the middle. Per germline, CDR1 SGHRS and CDR2 YFSETQ. The CDR3 sequence is 15 residues long. Second-dose intervals near 4 or 12 weeks were combined. Libraries were prepared by immunoSEQ multiplex PCR; TCRdb keeps only in-frame clonotypes and omits some of them. Of about 180,000 clones in the sample, 88% were seen once. The study's findings and limits: Reportedly, nearly half of unique spike TCRs recognized epitopes outside B.1.351/B.1.1.7 mutations. Vaccine-associated CD4 TCRs ranged over spike, dominating at 160-218 and 743-854. Only after the peak T cell response were repertoires sampled.

The specimen comprised peripheral blood, sampled 28 days after the second AZD1222 dose. The sequence derives from an adult who received the AZD1222 COVID-19 vaccine. This sequence joins TRBV5-1 and TRBJ2-4, with D possibly called TRBD1 or TRBD2 (5 bases each). CDR3 sequence (DNA): TGCGCCAGCAGCCGGGACGGTGGGGCTGAAAACATTCAGTACTTC. Translating it yields CASSRDGGAENIQYF.